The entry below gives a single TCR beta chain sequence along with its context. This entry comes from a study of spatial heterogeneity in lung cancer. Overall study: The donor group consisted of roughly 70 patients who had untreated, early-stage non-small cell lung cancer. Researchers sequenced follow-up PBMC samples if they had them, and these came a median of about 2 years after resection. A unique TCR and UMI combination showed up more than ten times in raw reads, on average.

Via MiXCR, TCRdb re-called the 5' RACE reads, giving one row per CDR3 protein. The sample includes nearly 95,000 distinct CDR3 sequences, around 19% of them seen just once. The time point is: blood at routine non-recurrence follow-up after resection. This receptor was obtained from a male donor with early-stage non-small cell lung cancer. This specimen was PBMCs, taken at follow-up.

CDR3 in DNA: TGTGCCAGCAGCTTGACCCCCCCAAGTAGCACCAATCAGCCCCAGCATTTT. Translation: CASSLTPPSSTNQPQHF. This chain joins TRBV5-5 and TRBJ1-5; D is unresolved. The CDR3 extends over 17 amino acids. V was clipped by 1 base and J by 3 bases, with 17 bases between them. The germline V gene has CDR1 SGHKS and CDR2 YYEKEE (reference sequence).